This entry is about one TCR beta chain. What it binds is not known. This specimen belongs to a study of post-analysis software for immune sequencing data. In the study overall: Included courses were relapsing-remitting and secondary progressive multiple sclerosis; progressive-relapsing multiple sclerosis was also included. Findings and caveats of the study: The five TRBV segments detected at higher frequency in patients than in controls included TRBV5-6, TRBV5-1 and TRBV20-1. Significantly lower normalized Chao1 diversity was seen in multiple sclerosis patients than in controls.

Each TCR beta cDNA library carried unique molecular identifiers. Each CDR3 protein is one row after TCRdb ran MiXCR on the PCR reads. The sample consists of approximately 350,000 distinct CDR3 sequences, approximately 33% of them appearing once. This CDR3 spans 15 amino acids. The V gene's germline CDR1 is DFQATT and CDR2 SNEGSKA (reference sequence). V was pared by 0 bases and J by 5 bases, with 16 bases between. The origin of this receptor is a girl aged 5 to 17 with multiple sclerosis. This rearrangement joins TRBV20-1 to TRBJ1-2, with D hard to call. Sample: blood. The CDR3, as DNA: TGCAGTGCTAGAGATACGGCAGAAATTGTATATGGCTACACCTTC. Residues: CSARDTAEIVYGYTF.